This TCR beta chain was obtained from a study of cytomegalovirus exposure and HLA in healthy donors. Findings and limits, study-wide: V segments that were indistinguishable, TRBV6-2 and TRBV6-3 among them, were omitted from analysis.

The germline V gene has CDR1 SGHDT and CDR2 YYEEEE. The ends were cut back, 3 bases at V and 0 bases at J, with 19 bases in the middle. The CDR3 totals 18 residues. The PCR contained 60 Vbeta and 13 Jbeta primers. Measured with immunoSEQ multiplex PCR; TCRdb has only the in-frame clones, and not every one. The sample has about 190,000 clones, 79% seen once; the top ten hold 1.6%. On this clone: What it binds is unknown.

The sample consisted of PBMCs. The receptor was isolated from a young woman in good health and CMV-seronegative. The chain uses TRBV5-6 and TRBJ1-5, with D possibly matching TRBD1 (6 bases). DNA for the CDR3: TGTGCCAGCAGCTGGGGGGGCAGGGACGAAATTAGCAATCAGCCCCAGCATTTT. It translates to CASSWGGRDEISNQPQHF.